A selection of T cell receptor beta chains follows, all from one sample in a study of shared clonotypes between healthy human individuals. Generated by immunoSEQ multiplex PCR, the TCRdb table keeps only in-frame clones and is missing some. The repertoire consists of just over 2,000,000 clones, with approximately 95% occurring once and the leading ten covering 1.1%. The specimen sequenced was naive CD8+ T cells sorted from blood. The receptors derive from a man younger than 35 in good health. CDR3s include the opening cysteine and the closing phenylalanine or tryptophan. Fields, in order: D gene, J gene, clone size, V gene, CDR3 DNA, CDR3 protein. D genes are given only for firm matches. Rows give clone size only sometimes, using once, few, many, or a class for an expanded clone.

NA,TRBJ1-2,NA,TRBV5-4,TGTGCCAGCAGCTCTAAAGGGGCCCCCGGCTACACCTTC,CASSSKGAPGYTF
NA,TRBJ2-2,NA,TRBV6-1,TGTGCCAGCAGTGATACGCCGGGACGCCTCGACCTAACACCGGGGAAGCTGTTTTTT,CASSDTPGRLDLTPGKLFF
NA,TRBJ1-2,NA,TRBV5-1,TGCGCCAGCAGCCCCTTGGGGGGCCAGAACTATGGCTACACCTTC,CASSPLGGQNYGYTF
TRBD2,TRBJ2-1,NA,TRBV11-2,TGTGCCAGCAGCTCCCTAGCGGCCCCTTTTGAGCAGTTCTTC,CASSSLAAPFEQFF
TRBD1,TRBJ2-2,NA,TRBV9,TGTGCCAGCAGCGTCCGGGACAGGGGCCCTAGGAACACCGGGGAGCTGTTTTTT,CASSVRDRGPRNTGELFF
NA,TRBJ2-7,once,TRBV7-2,TGTGCCAGCAGCTTAGGAGCGGTCTACGAGCAGTACTTC,CASSLGAVYEQYF
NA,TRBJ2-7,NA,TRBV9,TGTGCCAGCAGCGTAGCGGCGGGACGCGAGCAGTACTTC,CASSVAAGREQYF
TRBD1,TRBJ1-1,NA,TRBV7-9,TGTGCCAGCAACGACGCCGGGACAGGGTACACTGAAGCTTTCTTT,CASNDAGTGYTEAFF
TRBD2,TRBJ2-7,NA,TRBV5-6,TGTGCCAGCAGCCTTAAGACTAGCGGAGTCTACGAGCAGTACTTC,CASSLKTSGVYEQYF
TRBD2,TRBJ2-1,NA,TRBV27,TGTGCCAGCAGTTTATTATCCGTAGCGGGAACCTACAATGAGCAGTTCTTC,CASSLLSVAGTYNEQFF
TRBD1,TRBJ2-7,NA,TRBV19,TGTGCCAGTAGGGACAGGGTCTCCTACGAGCAGTACTTC,CASRDRVSYEQYF
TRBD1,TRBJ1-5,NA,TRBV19,TGTGCCAGTAGTATTACAATCGGGAAAGTGGGACAGGGGAAAGGGCAGCCCCAGCATTTT,CASSITIGKVGQGKGQPQHF
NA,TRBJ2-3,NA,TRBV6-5,TGTGCCAGCAGTTACGCTTCCGGGCCCCCCACAGATACGCAGTATTTT,CASSYASGPPTDTQYF
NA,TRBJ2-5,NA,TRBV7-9,TGTGCCAGCAGCTTAGGGAGTCAAGAGACCCAGTACTTC,CASSLGSQETQYF
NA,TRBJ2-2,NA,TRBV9,TGTGCCAGCAGCCTCGGGGGCACCGGGGAGCTGTTTTTT,CASSLGGTGELFF
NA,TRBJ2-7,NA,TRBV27,TGTGCCAGCAGTCCAGGACTAAACCCCTCCTACGAGCAGTACTTC,CASSPGLNPSYEQYF
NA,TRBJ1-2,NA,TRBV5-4,TGTGCCAGCAGCCTGGACGGGACCTATGGCTACACCTTC,CASSLDGTYGYTF
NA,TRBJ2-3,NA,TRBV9,TGTGCCAGCAGTACTGACAGACCCACAGATACGCAGTATTTT,CASSTDRPTDTQYF
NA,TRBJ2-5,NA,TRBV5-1,TGCGCCAGCAGCCTGGGACTGGAAGAGACCCAGTACTTC,CASSLGLEETQYF
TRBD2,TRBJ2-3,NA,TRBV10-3,TGTGCCATCAGTGACCGACTAGCGGGAGCATACGGCACAGATACGCAGTATTTT,CAISDRLAGAYGTDTQYF
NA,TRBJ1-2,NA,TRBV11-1,TGTGCCAGCAGCTTGACACCAAACTATGGCTACACCTTC,CASSLTPNYGYTF
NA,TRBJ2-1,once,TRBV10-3,TGTGCCATCGGTCCTGGCGGAGGGAACAATGAGCAGTTCTTC,CAIGPGGGNNEQFF
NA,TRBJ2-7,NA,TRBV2,TGTGCCAGCAGTGAAGTCGGGAACACCTACGAGCAGTACTTC,CASSEVGNTYEQYF
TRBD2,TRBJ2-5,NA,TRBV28,TGTGCCAGCTCCGGACTAGAGGGTGAGACCCAGTACTTC,CASSGLEGETQYF
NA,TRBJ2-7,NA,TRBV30,TGTGCCTGGAGCTCCGGGACCTCCTACGAGCAGTACTTC,CAWSSGTSYEQYF
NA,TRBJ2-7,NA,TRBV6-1,TGTGCCAGCAGTGAGGCCAGGGGATACGAGCAGTACTTC,CASSEARGYEQYF
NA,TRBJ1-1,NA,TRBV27,TGTGCCAGCGCAGACAGCCGGGAAGCTTTCTTT,CASADSREAFF
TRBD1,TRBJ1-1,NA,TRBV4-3,TGCGCCAGCAGCCATTCGGAGGGGGCCACTGAAGCTTTCTTT,CASSHSEGATEAFF
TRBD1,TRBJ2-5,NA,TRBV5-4,TGTGCCAGCAGCCCGGACAGGGGGCTTCATCCGGAGACCCAGTACTTC,CASSPDRGLHPETQYF